Here is one T cell receptor (beta chain) with its context. The antigen is undetermined. The libraries of TRB cDNA were constructed through 5' RACE using UMI labels. TCRdb re-called the 5' RACE reads; every CDR3 protein appears as one record, without DNA. In total, the table holds about 40,000 distinct CDR3 sequences. This specimen belongs to a study of CXCR3-negative and CXCR3-positive naive CD8 T cells. Study-wide points: CD5 surface expression was similar among naive subsets, and TCR strength was estimated by inference from TRB CDR3 properties.

This CDR3 is built from 15 residues. Germline V gives CDR1 MGHRA, CDR2 YSYEKL. Subsets of CD8+ T cells were each sorted in triplicate at 300,000 cells apiece. The rearrangement joins TRBV4-1 to TRBJ2-4; no DNA is available, so the TRBD1 call from TCRdb remains unchecked. The receptor comes from a human donor in good health. Some clones in this sample may be carry-over from other donors' samples. The sequencing sample was made of memory CD8+ T cells from blood. CDR3 region: CASSQDTGPGNIQYF.